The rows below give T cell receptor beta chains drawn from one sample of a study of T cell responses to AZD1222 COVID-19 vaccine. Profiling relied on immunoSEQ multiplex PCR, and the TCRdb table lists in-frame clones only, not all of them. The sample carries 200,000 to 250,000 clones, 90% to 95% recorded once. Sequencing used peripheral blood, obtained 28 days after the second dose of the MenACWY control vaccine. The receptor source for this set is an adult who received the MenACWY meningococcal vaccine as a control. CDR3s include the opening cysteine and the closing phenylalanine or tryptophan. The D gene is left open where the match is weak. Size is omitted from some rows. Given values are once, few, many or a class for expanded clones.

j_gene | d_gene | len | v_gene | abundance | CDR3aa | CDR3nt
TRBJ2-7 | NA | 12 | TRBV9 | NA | CASSVGAGEQYF | TGTGCCAGCAGCGTAGGGGCGGGCGAGCAGTACTTC
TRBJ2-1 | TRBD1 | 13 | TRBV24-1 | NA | CATSDGGQNEQFF | TGTGCCACCAGTGATGGGGGACAGAATGAGCAGTTCTTC
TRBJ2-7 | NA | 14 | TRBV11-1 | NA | CASSLAGESYEQYF | TGTGCCAGCAGCTTAGCGGGGGAGTCCTACGAGCAGTACTTC
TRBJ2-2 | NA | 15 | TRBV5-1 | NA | CASSSGNMNTGELFF | TGCGCCAGCAGCTCAGGGAATATGAACACCGGGGAGCTGTTTTTT
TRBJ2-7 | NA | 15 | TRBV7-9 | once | CASSLVKGVVYEQYF | TGTGCCAGCAGCTTAGTGAAGGGGGTTGTCTACGAGCAGTACTTC
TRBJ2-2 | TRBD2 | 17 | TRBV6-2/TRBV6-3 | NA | CASSYPGLAGGTGELFF | TGTGCCAGCAGTTACCCTGGACTAGCGGGGGGTACCGGGGAGCTGTTTTTT
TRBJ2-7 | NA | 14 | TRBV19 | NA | CASSINGRAYEQYF | TGTGCCAGTAGTATAAACGGCAGAGCCTACGAGCAGTACTTC
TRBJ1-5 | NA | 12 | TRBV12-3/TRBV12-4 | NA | CASSSIHQPQHF | TGTGCCAGCAGTTCAATTCATCAGCCCCAGCATTTT
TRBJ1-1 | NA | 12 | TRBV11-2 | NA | CASTLPNTEAFF | TGTGCCTCAACCTTGCCGAACACTGAAGCTTTCTTT
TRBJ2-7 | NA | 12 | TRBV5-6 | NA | CASSLIAGEQYF | TGTGCCAGCAGCTTAATTGCTGGTGAGCAGTACTTC
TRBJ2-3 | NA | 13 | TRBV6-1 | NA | CASGAGAGDTQYF | TGTGCCAGCGGAGCCGGGGCCGGGGATACGCAGTATTTT
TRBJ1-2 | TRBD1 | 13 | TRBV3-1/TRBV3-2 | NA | CASSGGTGGGYTF | TGTGCCAGCAGCGGAGGGACAGGCGGGGGCTACACCTTC
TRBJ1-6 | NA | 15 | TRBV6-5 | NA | CASTPPGPYNSPLHF | TGTGCCAGCACCCCGCCAGGGCCCTATAATTCACCCCTCCACTTT
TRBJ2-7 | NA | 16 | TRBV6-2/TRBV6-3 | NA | CASSYSLAGETYEQYF | TGTGCCAGCAGTTACTCGCTGGCAGGGGAGACCTACGAGCAGTACTTC
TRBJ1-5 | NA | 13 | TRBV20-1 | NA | CSASTGGNQPQHF | TGCAGTGCCAGTACAGGCGGCAATCAGCCCCAGCATTTT
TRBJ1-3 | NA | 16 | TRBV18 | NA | CASSPRPFGSGNTIYF | TGTGCCAGCTCACCCCGACCCTTCGGTTCTGGAAACACCATATATTTT
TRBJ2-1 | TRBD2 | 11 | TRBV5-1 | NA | CASGLAGKQFF | TGCGCCAGCGGTCTAGCGGGGAAGCAGTTCTTC
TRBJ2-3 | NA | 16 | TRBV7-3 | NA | CASSPEGGAGGDTQYF | TGTGCCAGCAGCCCCGAGGGAGGCGCGGGTGGAGATACGCAGTATTTT
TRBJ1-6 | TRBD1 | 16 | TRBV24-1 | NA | CATSDFRTGRRSPLHF | TGTGCCACCAGTGATTTTAGGACAGGGAGGCGTTCACCCCTCCACTTT
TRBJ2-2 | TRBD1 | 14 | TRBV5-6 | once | CASSWDRAGGELFF | TGTGCCAGCAGCTGGGACAGGGCGGGCGGGGAGCTGTTTTTT
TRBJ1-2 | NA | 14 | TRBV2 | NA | CASSLRGGATGYTF | TGTGCCAGCAGCCTACGTGGGGGGGCGACTGGCTACACCTTC
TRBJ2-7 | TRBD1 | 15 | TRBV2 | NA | CASQRSRTGTDEQYF | TGTGCCAGCCAACGGTCCAGGACAGGGACCGACGAGCAGTACTTC
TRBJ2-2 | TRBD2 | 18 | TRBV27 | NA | CASSLRGQLASNTGELFF | TGTGCCAGCAGTTTGCGCGGTCAACTAGCGTCGAACACCGGGGAGCTGTTTTTT
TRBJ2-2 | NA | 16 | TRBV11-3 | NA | CASSLEQGVGTGELFF | TGTGCCAGCAGCTTAGAACAGGGTGTGGGCACCGGGGAGCTGTTTTTT
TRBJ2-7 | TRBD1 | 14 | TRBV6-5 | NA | CASSPGTGESEQYF | TGTGCCAGCAGTCCGGGGACAGGCGAAAGCGAGCAGTACTTC
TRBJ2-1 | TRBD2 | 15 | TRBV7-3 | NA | CASSTGLAGVDEQFF | TGTGCCAGCAGTACGGGACTAGCGGGAGTGGATGAGCAGTTCTTC
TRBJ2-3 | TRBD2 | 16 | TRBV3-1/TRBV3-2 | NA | CASSATGLAASDTQYF | TGTGCCAGCAGCGCCACGGGACTAGCGGCTTCAGATACGCAGTATTTT
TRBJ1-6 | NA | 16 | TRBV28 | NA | CASRFRRSSYNSPLHF | TGTGCCAGCAGATTCAGGCGCAGCTCCTATAATTCACCCCTCCACTTT
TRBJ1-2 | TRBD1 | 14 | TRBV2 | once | CASSRTGINYGYTF | TGTGCCAGCAGTAGGACAGGGATTAACTATGGCTACACCTTC
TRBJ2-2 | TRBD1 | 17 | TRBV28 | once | CASSSPGTGGNTGELFF | TGTGCCAGCAGTTCCCCCGGGACAGGTGGCAACACCGGGGAGCTGTTTTTT
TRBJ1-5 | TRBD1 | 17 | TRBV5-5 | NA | CASSLGQGGMNNQPQHF | TGTGCCAGCAGCCTGGGACAGGGGGGGATGAACAATCAGCCCCAGCATTTT
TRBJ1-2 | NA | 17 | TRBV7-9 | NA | CASSSLLPTTDHYGYTF | TGTGCCAGCAGCTCCCTATTACCGACAACGGATCACTATGGCTACACCTTC
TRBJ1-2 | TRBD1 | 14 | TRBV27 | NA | CASRSGQGNYGYTF | TGTGCCAGCAGGTCGGGACAGGGCAACTATGGCTACACCTTC
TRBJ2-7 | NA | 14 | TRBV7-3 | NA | CASSPRQNLYEQYF | TGTGCCAGCAGCCCCCGACAGAACCTCTACGAGCAGTACTTC
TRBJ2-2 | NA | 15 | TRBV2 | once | CASRSRSTNTGELFF | TGTGCCAGCAGGTCCAGATCAACGAACACCGGGGAGCTGTTTTTT
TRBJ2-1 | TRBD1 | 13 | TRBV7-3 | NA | CASSARGNNEQFF | TGTGCCAGCAGCGCCAGGGGGAACAATGAGCAGTTCTTC
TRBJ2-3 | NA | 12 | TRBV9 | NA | CASGQGPDTQYF | TGTGCCAGCGGTCAGGGACCAGATACGCAGTATTTT
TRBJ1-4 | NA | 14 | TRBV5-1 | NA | CASSQDSPNEKLFF | TGCGCCAGCAGCCAGGACAGTCCAAATGAAAAACTGTTTTTT
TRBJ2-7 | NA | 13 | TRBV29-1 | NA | CSGASADSYEQYF | TGCAGCGGCGCGTCGGCAGACTCCTACGAGCAGTACTTC
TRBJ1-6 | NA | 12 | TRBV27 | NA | CASSQMGSPLHF | TGTGCCAGCAGCCAAATGGGATCACCCCTCCACTTT
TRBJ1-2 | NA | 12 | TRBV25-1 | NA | CASSEYKSGYTF | TGTGCCAGCAGTGAATATAAGAGTGGCTACACCTTC
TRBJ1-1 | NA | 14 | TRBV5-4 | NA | CASSVGGQNTEAFF | TGTGCCAGCAGCGTGGGGGGCCAGAACACTGAAGCTTTCTTT
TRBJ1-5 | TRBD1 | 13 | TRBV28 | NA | CASRQGGNQPQHF | TGTGCCAGCCGCCAGGGGGGCAATCAGCCCCAGCATTTT
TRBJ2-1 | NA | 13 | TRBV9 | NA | CASSVGGNNEQFF | TGTGCCAGCAGCGTGGGGGGCAACAATGAGCAGTTCTTC
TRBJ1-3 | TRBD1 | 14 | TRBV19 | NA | CATRLTGGLNTIYF | TGTGCCACACGCCTAACAGGGGGCTTAAACACCATATATTTT
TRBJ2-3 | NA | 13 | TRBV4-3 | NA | CASSQEGVDTQYF | TGCGCCAGCAGCCAAGAAGGGGTGGATACGCAGTATTTT
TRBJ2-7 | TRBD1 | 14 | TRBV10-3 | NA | CAITPRDRVSEQYF | TGTGCCATCACTCCCCGGGACAGGGTCTCCGAGCAGTACTTC
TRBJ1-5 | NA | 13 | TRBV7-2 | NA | CASSLSGDQPQHF | TGTGCCAGCAGCTTAAGCGGGGATCAGCCCCAGCATTTT
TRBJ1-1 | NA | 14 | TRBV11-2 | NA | CASSLDWTAGEAFF | TGTGCCAGCAGCTTAGATTGGACGGCCGGTGAAGCTTTCTTT
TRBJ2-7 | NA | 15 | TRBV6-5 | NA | CASSPRFEGSYEQYF | TGTGCCAGCAGTCCCAGATTCGAGGGCTCCTACGAGCAGTACTTC
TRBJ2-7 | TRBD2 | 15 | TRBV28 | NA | CASSLGVSGSLEQYF | TGTGCCAGCAGTCTCGGCGTTAGCGGGAGTCTCGAGCAGTACTTC
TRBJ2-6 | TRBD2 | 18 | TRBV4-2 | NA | CASSQLPGGLSGANVLTF | TGTGCCAGCAGCCAACTCCCCGGGGGACTATCCGGGGCCAACGTCCTGACTTTC
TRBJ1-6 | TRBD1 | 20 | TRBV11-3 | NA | CASSAPSGTGGFRDNSPLHF | TGTGCCAGCAGCGCACCTTCCGGGACAGGGGGCTTTAGGGATAATTCACCCCTCCACTTT